Listed here are 24 T cell receptor beta chains from one sample, sequenced in a study of vaccination effects on CD4 cells after COVID-19. ViraFEST used viral peptide pools to expand antigen-specific CD4+ T cells before sequencing. CD4+ T cell isolation took place after nine to eleven days of culture. This person's SARS-CoV-2 infection, confirmed by PCR, occurred between March and December 2020. Method: immunoSEQ multiplex PCR; TCRdb's copy keeps in-frame clones and lacks some. The sample contains 63,000 or so clones, 65% to 75% of which appear only once. Their target antigens are unknown. Source: CD4+ T cells from PBMCs cultured with HIV peptides, taken before COVID-19 vaccination. Subset reported: HIV-1 Nef peptide pool negative control/reference culture. These receptors all stem from a human donor who had a prior SARS-CoV-2 infection.

The chain joins TRBV5-1 to TRBJ2-5; 8 nucleotides agree with TRBD2. Germline CDR1 reads SGHRS; CDR2 reads YFSETQ. Trimming took 3 bases from V and 2 from J; bases not matched to a gene: 9. The CDR3 loop spans 16 amino acids. The CDR3 loop is CASSSSLAVLQETQYF. The CDR3 bases are TGCGCCAGCAGCTCGTCACTAGCGGTTTTACAAGAGACCCAGTACTTC.

The V gene is TRBV6-1, the J gene TRBJ2-7; possible D gene TRBD1, 6 bases. V was shortened by 2 bases and J by 6 bases, with 11 bases between the two germline ends. Germline V CDR1 and CDR2: MNHNS, SASEGT. The CDR3 runs to 13 residues. The CDR3 here is CASSERDIREQYF. The DNA of the CDR3 is TGTGCCAGCAGTGAAAGGGACATCCGCGAGCAGTACTTC.

V usage is TRBV6-2 or TRBV6-3 and J usage is TRBJ2-3; 11 bases line up with TRBD2. CDR3 length: 16 amino acids. Trimming at V came to 6 bases and at J to 5 bases, leaving 10 bases not matched to a gene. Germline V lookup: CDR1 MNHEY, CDR2 SVGEGT. The CDR3 DNA reads as TGTGCCAGCAGCACTCCTAGCGGGAGGAGTATAGATACGCAGTATTTT. Translation gives CASSTPSGRSIDTQYF.

This chain joins TRBV6-5 and TRBJ2-1; no clear D. The CDR3 consists of 11 residues. CDR1 and CDR2 (germline): MNHEY, SVGAGI. Trimming removed 6 bases from V and 4 bases from J, with 4 bases in between. CDR3 nucleotides: TGTGCCAGCAGCCAGTACAATGAGCAGTTCTTC. This translates into CASSQYNEQFF.

The chain recombines TRBV6-5 with TRBJ1-6; 7 nucleotides align to TRBD1. The V and J ends lost 4 bases and 3 bases, in that order; junction bases with no gene match: 6. From germline, CDR1 is MNHEY and CDR2 SVGAGI. The CDR3 consists of 16 residues. The CDR3, as DNA: TGTGCCAGCAGTTCGACAGGGCCTTACTATAATTCACCCCTCCACTTT. Translating gives CASSSTGPYYNSPLHF.

This clone counts as medium-sized. This chain joins TRBV7-6 and TRBJ1-3, with 11 bases fitting TRBD1. Germline values: CDR1 SGHVS, CDR2 FNYEAQ. The V gene end was trimmed by 5 bases and the J gene end by 0 bases; junction bases not matched to a gene: 6. This CDR3 spans 17 amino acids. In DNA form, the CDR3 reads TGTGCCAGCAGCCCCGGACAGGGGGCTTACTCTGGAAACACCATATATTTT. The encoded protein is CASSPGQGAYSGNTIYF.

The gene calls are TRBV30 and TRBJ2-7, with 8 positions matching TRBD1. Germline CDR1 reads GTSNPN; CDR2 reads SVGIG (reference sequence). The CDR3 length is 13 residues. V trimming: 5 bases; J trimming: 1 base; junction bases outside the gene matches: 4. The CDR3: CAWVTGASYEQYF. The CDR3 DNA reads TGTGCCTGGGTGACAGGGGCTTCCTACGAGCAGTACTTC.

The chain couples TRBV9 to TRBJ1-1; D is undetermined. The CDR3 runs 13 residues. V was cut by 4 bases and J by 1 base, with 8 bases left in between. In germline, CDR1 is SGDLS, CDR2 YYNGEE. The CDR3 DNA is TGTGCCAGCAGCATACTATCGAACACTGAAGCTTTCTTT. Translating gives CASSILSNTEAFF. The variable domain in full, completed from reference TRBV9 and TRBJ1-1, reads DSGVTQTPKHLITATGQRVTLRCSPRSGDLSVYWYQQSLDQGLQFLIQYYNGEERAKGNILERFSAQQFPDLHSELNLSSLELGDSALYFCASSILSNTEAFFGQGTRLTVV.

The chain recombines TRBV10-1 with TRBJ1-1; unclear D gene. Germline V lookup: CDR1 WNHNN, CDR2 SYGVQD (reference sequence). The CDR3 contains 18 residues. Trimming took off 0 bases at V and 1 base at J, with 18 bases between the two ends. In nucleotides, the CDR3 is TGCGCCAGCAGTGAGTCGGTTTTGATATTAGGGAAGAACACTGAAGCTTTCTTT. Residues: CASSESVLILGKNTEAFF.

This clone was counted only a few times. V gene TRBV11-2 combines with J gene TRBJ1-2; no reliable D call. Germline CDR1 and CDR2: SGHAT and FQNNGV. Trimming pared 5 bases from V and 4 bases from J, leaving 8 bases between. The CDR3 contains 12 residues. CDR3 coding DNA: TGTGCCAGCAGCCCAGTAGCCTATGGCTACACCTTC. Protein: CASSPVAYGYTF.

The chain uses TRBV11-1 and TRBJ2-2; no clear D gene. CDR3 size: 14 residues. Germline assignment: CDR1 SGHAT and CDR2 FQDESV (reference sequence). The V and J ends lost 5 bases and 8 bases respectively, with 15 bases between them. The CDR3 region is CASSKDSESGELFF. CDR3 in DNA: TGTGCCAGCAGCAAAGACTCCGAGAGTGGGGAGCTGTTTTTT.

The chain recombines TRBV24-1 with TRBJ2-5, with D possibly TRBD2 on 5 matching bases. Germline V CDR1 and CDR2: KGHDR, SFDVKD. The CDR3 is made up of 15 amino acids. Trimming stripped 0 bases from V and 5 bases from J, with 12 bases between. The CDR3 DNA reads as TGTGCCACCAGTGATTTGCGAGGGCCGGGGGAGACCCAGTACTTC. This gives the protein CATSDLRGPGETQYF.

This clone was counted once. This chain connects TRBV7-2 to TRBJ1-2; tentative D call: TRBD1 (5 bases). Germline V CDR1 and CDR2: SGHTA, FQGNSA. The CDR3 contains 12 residues. V dropped 3 bases and J dropped 8 bases, with 10 bases sitting between them. CDR3 region: CASSFRGIGYTF. The CDR3 DNA reads TGTGCCAGCAGCTTTCGGGGGATCGGCTACACCTTC.

To note about this clone: The sample carries other DNA sequences with the same CDR3. The rearrangement uses TRBV5-1 and TRBJ2-7; weak D call: TRBD1 (5 bases). CDR1 and CDR2 from the germline V gene are SGHRS and YFSETQ. The CDR3 is 14 amino acids. Trimming shortened V by 0 bases and J by 0 bases, and 7 bases separated the two germline ends. For the CDR3, the DNA is TGCGCCAGCAGCTTGGACAGGCGCTCCTACGAGCAGTACTTC. It yields the protein CASSLDRRSYEQYF.

This clone was detected once. This chain uses TRBV9 with TRBJ2-3; D might be TRBD2 (6 bases). Germline V lookup: CDR1 SGDLS, CDR2 YYNGEE. V lost 2 bases and J lost 1, with 11 bases in between. This CDR3 has 15 amino acids. CDR3 DNA sequence: TGTGCCAGCAGCGTGTCGGTAGCGGGCACAGATACGCAGTATTTT. This gives the protein CASSVSVAGTDTQYF.

The rearrangement uses TRBV18 and TRBJ1-5; perhaps TRBD1 as D (5 bases). Trimming cost V 3 bases and J 5 bases, with 11 bases left between them. Per the germline V gene, CDR1 is KGHSH and CDR2 is LQKENI. CDR3 length: 14 residues. The CDR3 spells CASSPGGGDQPQHF. The CDR3 DNA reads as TGTGCCAGCTCACCCGGTGGGGGGGATCAGCCCCAGCATTTT.

The chain joins TRBV13 to TRBJ1-1; maybe TRBD1 (5 bases). CDR1 and CDR2 from the germline V gene are PRHDT and FYEKMQ (reference sequence). V gave up 3 bases and J gave up 11 bases, with 13 bases separating them. CDR3 length: 12 residues. Here the CDR3 reads CASSLSPGDAFF. The CDR3 bases are TGTGCCAGCAGCTTGAGTCCGGGGGATGCTTTCTTT.

The gene calls are TRBV19 and TRBJ2-3; tentatively, D is TRBD2 (6 bases). Looked up from germline, CDR1 is LNHDA and CDR2 is SQIVND (reference sequence). V was trimmed by 3 bases and J by 1 base, leaving 11 bases between them. The CDR3 covers 15 residues. The CDR3 protein is CASSIGAGRTDTQYF. The DNA of the CDR3 is TGTGCCAGTAGTATTGGCGCGGGGCGCACAGATACGCAGTATTTT.

The CDR3 DNA reads as TGTGCCAGCAGCTTAGATCGATCCCTAGATGAGCAGTTCTTC. It specifies CASSLDRSLDEQFF. The genes are TRBV11-3 and TRBJ2-1, with no clear D. The CDR3 is 14 residues long. The germline CDR1 and CDR2 sequences are SGHNT and YENEEA. V lost 0 bases, J lost 8 bases, and 11 bases lay in between.

In its sample, this clone was seen a few times. The V and J genes are TRBV2 and TRBJ1-5; possible D gene TRBD1, 5 bases. CDR1 is SNHLY and CDR2 is FYNNEI in the germline V gene. This CDR3 region has 14 residues. Trimming left V 1 base short and J 7 bases short, with 11 bases between. The CDR3 DNA reads TGTGCCAGCAGTGAAGGACAGAACCTACAGCCCCAGCATTTT. Protein: CASSEGQNLQPQHF.

This chain links TRBV2 with TRBJ2-5; 7 positions match TRBD1. The CDR3 spans 13 residues. CDR1 is SNHLY, CDR2 FYNNEI, per germline. V was pared by 6 bases and J by 3 bases, with 4 bases of the junction left unmatched. The CDR3 DNA follows: TGTGCCAGCAGCGGGGACAGCAAAGAGACCCAGTACTTC. Translating gives CASSGDSKETQYF.

V is TRBV29-1 and J is TRBJ2-3, with TRBD1 matching 9 bases. The CDR3 contains 15 residues. Germline CDR1 SQVTM, CDR2 ANQGSEA. Trimming removed 7 bases from V and 5 bases from J; junction bases left unmatched: 13. CDR3 sequence: CSARPGTGLEDTQYF. CDR3 coding DNA: TGCAGCGCCCGTCCCGGGACAGGGCTTGAAGATACGCAGTATTTT.

The rearrangement uses TRBV6-1 and TRBJ2-5, with 12 positions matching TRBD1. The CDR3 length is 18 residues. Germline V lookup: CDR1 MNHNS, CDR2 SASEGT. The V and J ends lost 0 bases and 5 bases, in that order; junction bases with no gene match: 10. CDR3 sequence reads: CASSEAGPGQGARETQYF. For the CDR3, the DNA is TGTGCCAGCAGTGAAGCGGGGCCGGGACAGGGGGCCCGGGAGACCCAGTACTTC.

The V gene is TRBV24-1, the J gene TRBJ1-5; 11 bases line up with TRBD1. The ends lost 5 bases at V and 0 bases at J; junction bases unmatched: 5. Germline V gene lookup returns CDR1 KGHDR and CDR2 SFDVKD. This CDR3 spans 17 amino acids. CDR3 sequence: CATSVQDRGLSNQPQHF. As DNA, the CDR3 is TGTGCCACCAGTGTTCAGGACAGGGGGCTTAGCAATCAGCCCCAGCATTTT.